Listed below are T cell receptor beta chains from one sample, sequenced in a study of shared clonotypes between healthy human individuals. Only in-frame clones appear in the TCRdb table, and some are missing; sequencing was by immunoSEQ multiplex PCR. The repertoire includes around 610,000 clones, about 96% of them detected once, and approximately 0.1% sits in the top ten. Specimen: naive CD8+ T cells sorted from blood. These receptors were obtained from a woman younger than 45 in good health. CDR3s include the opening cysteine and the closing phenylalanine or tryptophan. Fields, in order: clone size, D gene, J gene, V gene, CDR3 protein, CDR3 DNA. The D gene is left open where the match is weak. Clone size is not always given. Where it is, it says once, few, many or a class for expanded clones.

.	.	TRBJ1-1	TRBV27	CASSLTRGAFF	TGTGCCAGCAGTTTAACTCGAGGAGCTTTCTTT
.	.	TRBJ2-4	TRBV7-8	CASSFMAGVATHTENIQYF	TGTGCCAGCAGCTTCATGGCTGGGGTGGCAACGCATACAGAAAACATTCAGTACTTC
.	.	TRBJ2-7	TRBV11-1	CASSLAPPQGGSYEQYF	TGTGCCAGCAGCTTAGCTCCTCCCCAGGGTGGTTCCTACGAGCAGTACTTC
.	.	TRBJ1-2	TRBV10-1	CASSGSMNYGYTF	TGCGCCAGCAGTGGCTCCATGAACTATGGCTACACCTTC
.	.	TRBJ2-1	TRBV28	CASSFVRLGDEQFF	TGTGCCAGCAGTTTTGTGCGGTTGGGGGATGAGCAGTTCTTC
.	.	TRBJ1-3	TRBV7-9	CASSLAQVYSGNTIYF	TGTGCCAGCAGCTTAGCGCAGGTCTACTCTGGAAACACCATATATTTT
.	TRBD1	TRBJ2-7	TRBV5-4	CASRDTGGLDYEQYF	TGTGCCAGCAGGGATACAGGGGGCCTGGATTACGAGCAGTACTTC
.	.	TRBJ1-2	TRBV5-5	CASSFFGQGYTF	TGTGCCAGCAGCTTTTTCGGACAGGGCTACACCTTC
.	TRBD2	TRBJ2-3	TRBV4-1	CASSLAGTSTDTQYF	TGCGCCAGCAGCCTAGCGGGTACTAGCACAGATACGCAGTATTTT
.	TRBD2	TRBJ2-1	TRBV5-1	CASSKGLAGYNEQFF	TGCGCCAGCAGCAAAGGACTAGCGGGATACAATGAGCAGTTCTTC
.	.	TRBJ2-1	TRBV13	CASSLDLHNEQFF	TGTGCCAGCAGCCTGGACCTACACAATGAGCAGTTCTTC
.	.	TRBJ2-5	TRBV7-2	CASSLWDEETQYF	TGTGCCAGCAGCTTATGGGACGAGGAGACCCAGTACTTC
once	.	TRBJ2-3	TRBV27	CASSLSSRRTDTQYF	TGTGCCAGCAGTTTATCTTCCAGGCGCACAGATACGCAGTATTTT
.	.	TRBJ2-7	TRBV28	CASSFQGGTYEQYF	TGTGCCAGCAGTTTCCAGGGGGGTACCTACGAGCAGTACTTC
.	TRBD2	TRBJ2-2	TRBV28	CASSLLGLAGSNTGELFF	TGTGCCAGCAGTTTATTGGGGCTAGCGGGGTCGAACACCGGGGAGCTGTTTTTT
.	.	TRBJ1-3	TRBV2	CASSEGLRGFAGNTIYF	TGTGCCAGCAGTGAAGGCTTACGAGGGTTCGCTGGAAACACCATATATTTT
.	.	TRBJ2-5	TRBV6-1	CASSDALFQGVAGETQYF	TGTGCCAGCAGTGACGCCTTATTTCAGGGAGTGGCGGGAGAGACCCAGTACTTC
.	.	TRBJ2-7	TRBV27	CASSLVGYSSYEQYF	TGTGCCAGCAGTTTAGTAGGGTATAGCTCCTACGAGCAGTACTTC
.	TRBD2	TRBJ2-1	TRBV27	CASSFLAGGDEQFF	TGTGCCAGCAGTTTTTTAGCGGGAGGGGATGAGCAGTTCTTC
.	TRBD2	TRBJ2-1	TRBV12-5	CASGLSSAGFDNEQFF	TGTGCTAGTGGTTTGTCGTCAGCGGGATTTGACAATGAGCAGTTCTTC
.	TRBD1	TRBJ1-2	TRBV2	CASSEIGGQGAGYTF	TGTGCCAGCAGTGAAATTGGGGGACAGGGTGCTGGCTACACCTTC
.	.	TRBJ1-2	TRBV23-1	CASSQSGFSNYGYTF	TGCGCCAGCAGTCAATCAGGTTTCTCTAACTATGGCTACACCTTC
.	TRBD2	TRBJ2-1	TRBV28	CASSKWTSGYNEQFF	TGTGCCAGCAGCAAATGGACTAGCGGGTACAATGAGCAGTTCTTC
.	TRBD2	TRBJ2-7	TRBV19	CASSISGTSYEQYF	TGTGCCAGTAGTATATCCGGGACTAGCTACGAGCAGTACTTC
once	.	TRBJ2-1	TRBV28	CASSSVEVSSYNEQFF	TGTGCCAGCAGCTCAGTCGAGGTCAGCTCCTACAATGAGCAGTTCTTC
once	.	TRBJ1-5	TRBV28	CASSTTQPQHF	TGTGCCAGCAGTACGACCCAGCCCCAGCATTTT
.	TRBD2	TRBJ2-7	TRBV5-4	CASSLEASGNYEQYF	TGTGCCAGCAGCTTGGAGGCTAGCGGGAACTACGAGCAGTACTTC
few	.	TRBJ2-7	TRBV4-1	CASSDTGYEQYF	TGCGCCAGCAGCGATACAGGGTACGAGCAGTACTTC
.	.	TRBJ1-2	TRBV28	CASSPPGGFYGYTF	TGTGCCAGCAGTCCCCCGGGGGGCTTCTATGGCTACACCTTC
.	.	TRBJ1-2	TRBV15	CATSRGLTWGANYGYTF	TGTGCCACCAGCAGAGGTCTGACGTGGGGGGCTAACTATGGCTACACCTTC
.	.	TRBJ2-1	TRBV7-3	CASSPRGDEQFF	TGTGCCAGCAGCCCCCGGGGCGATGAGCAGTTCTTC
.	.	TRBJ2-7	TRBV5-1	CASSLTGAYEQYF	TGCGCCAGCAGCTTGACAGGAGCCTACGAGCAGTACTTC
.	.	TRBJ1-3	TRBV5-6	CASSLNRAGNTIYF	TGTGCCAGCAGCTTGAACAGGGCCGGAAACACCATATATTTT
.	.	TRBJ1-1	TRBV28	CASSLTGNTEAFF	TGTGCCAGCAGCCTGACAGGCAACACTGAAGCTTTCTTT
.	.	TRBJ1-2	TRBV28	CASSPKALRDLNYGYTF	TGTGCCAGCAGTCCTAAGGCCCTTAGGGACCTTAACTATGGCTACACCTTC
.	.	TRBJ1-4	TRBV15	CATSRDRTAATNEKLFF	TGTGCCACCAGCAGAGATCGTACAGCTGCAACTAATGAAAAACTGTTTTTT